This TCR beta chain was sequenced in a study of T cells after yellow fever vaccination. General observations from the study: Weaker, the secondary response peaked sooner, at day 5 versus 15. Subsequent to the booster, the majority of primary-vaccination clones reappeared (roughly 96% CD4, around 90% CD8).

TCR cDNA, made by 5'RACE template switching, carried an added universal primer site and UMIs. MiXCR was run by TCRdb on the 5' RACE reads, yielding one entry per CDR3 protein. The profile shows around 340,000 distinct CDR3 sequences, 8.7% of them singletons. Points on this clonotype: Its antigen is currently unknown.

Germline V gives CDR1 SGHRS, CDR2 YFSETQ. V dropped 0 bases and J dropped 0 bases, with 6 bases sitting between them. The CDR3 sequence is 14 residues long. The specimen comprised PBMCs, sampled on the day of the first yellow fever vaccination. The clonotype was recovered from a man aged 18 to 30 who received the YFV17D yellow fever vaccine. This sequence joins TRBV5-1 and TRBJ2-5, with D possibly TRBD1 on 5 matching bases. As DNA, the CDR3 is TGCGCCAGCAGCTTGGAGGGGTACCAAGAGACCCAGTACTTC. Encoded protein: CASSLEGYQETQYF.